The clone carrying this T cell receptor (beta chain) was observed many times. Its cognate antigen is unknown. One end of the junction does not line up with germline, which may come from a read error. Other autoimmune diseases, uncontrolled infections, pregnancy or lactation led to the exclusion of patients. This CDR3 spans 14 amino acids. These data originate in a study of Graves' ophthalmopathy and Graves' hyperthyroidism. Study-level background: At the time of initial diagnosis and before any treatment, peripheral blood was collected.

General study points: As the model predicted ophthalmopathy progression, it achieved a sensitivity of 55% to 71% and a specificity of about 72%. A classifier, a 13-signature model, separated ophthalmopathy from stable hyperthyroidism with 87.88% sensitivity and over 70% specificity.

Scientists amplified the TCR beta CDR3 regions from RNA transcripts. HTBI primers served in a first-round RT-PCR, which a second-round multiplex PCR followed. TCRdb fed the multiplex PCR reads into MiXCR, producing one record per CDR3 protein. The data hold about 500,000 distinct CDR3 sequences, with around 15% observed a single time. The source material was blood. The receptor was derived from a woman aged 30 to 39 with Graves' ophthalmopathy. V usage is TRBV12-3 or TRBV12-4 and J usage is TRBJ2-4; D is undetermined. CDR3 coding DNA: TGTGCCAGCAGCAGGAGAGGAACCAAAAACATTAAGTACTTC. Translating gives CASSRRGTKNIKYF.